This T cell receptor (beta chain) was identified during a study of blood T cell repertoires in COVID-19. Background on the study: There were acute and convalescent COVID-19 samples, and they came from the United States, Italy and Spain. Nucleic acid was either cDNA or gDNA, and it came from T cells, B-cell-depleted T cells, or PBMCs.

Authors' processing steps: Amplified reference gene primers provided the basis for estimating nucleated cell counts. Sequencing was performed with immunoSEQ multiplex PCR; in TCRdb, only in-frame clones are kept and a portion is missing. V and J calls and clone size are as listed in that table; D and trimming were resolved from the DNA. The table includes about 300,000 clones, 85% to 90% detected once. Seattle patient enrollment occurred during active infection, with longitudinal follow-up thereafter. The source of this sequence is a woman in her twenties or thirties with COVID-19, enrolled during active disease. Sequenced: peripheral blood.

The CDR3 DNA is TGCGCCAGCAGCCAGGGACTAGCGGGGGGCCGCTCCTACAATGAGCAGTTCTTC. It specifies CASSQGLAGGRSYNEQFF. The chain uses TRBV5-1 and TRBJ2-1; 15 nucleotides line up with TRBD2. The CDR3 runs to 18 residues. Germline CDR1 SGHRS, CDR2 YFSETQ. V gave up 4 bases and J gave up 0 bases; unmatched junction bases: 5.